Below, 22 T cell receptor beta chains from the same sample are listed, as sequenced in a study of T-cell reconstitution after alpha-beta-depleted transplantation in children. As it was prepared, the TCRbeta library received unique molecular identifiers. One entry per CDR3 protein results from TCRdb running MiXCR on the PCR reads. This repertoire shows about 500,000 distinct CDR3 sequences, approximately 29% found once; its top ten account for 2% to 2.5%. Here the sequenced sample was PBMCs from the stem cell graft donor, taken from the stem cell graft. These TCRs come from a human donor who donated a stem cell graft to a child with aplastic anemia.

The rearrangement uses TRBV28 and TRBJ2-4, with 8 bases that match TRBD1. Germline trimming cut 4 bases from V and 4 bases from J; bases unmatched to any gene: 3. Germline CDR1 reads MDHEN; CDR2 reads SYDVKM. The CDR3 sequence is 14 residues long. CDR3 bases: TGTGCCAGCAGTTCGACAGGGGATAAAAACATTCAGTACTTC. Its protein is CASSSTGDKNIQYF. The whole variable domain, remainder taken from reference TRBV28 and TRBJ2-4, is DVKVTQSSRYLVKRTGEKVFLECVQDMDHENMFWYRQDPGLGLRLIYFSYDVKMKEKGDIPEGYSVSREKKERFSLILESASTNQTSMYLCASSSTGDKNIQYFGAGTRLSVL.

The CDR3: CASRTPGGGRPYEQYF. The CDR3, as DNA: TGTGCCAGCAGAACCCCGGGCGGGGGGCGGCCCTACGAGCAGTACTTC. The gene calls are TRBV7-8 and TRBJ2-7, with TRBD2 identical over 8 bases. This CDR3 is built from 16 residues. The ends lost 6 bases at V and 2 bases at J; junction bases unmatched: 12. Germline values: CDR1 SGHVS, CDR2 FQNEAQ.

V usage is TRBV29-1 and J usage is TRBJ2-5, with D unclear. Trimming removed 4 bases at V and 5 bases at J, with 8 bases between. Germline V CDR1 and CDR2: SQVTM, ANQGSEA. The CDR3 contains 11 residues. The CDR3 DNA reads as TGCAGCGTTGTTGGGCTGGAGACCCAGTACTTC. This encodes CSVVGLETQYF.

The chain joins TRBV24-1 to TRBJ2-1, with TRBD2 matching 13 bases. The CDR3 spans 17 residues. The germline gives CDR1 KGHDR, CDR2 SFDVKD. V shed 0 bases and J 9 bases; nucleotides not matched to a gene: 7. The CDR3, as DNA: TGTGCCACCAGTGATTTGCTTACTAGCGGGAGGGCCGGTGAGCAGTTCTTC. Translating gives CATSDLLTSGRAGEQFF.

This clonotype was seen ten or more times. The rearrangement links TRBV29-1 to TRBJ1-1; TRBD1 might be the D (6 bases). The V end lost 2 bases, the J end lost 1 base, and 8 bases lay between the germline ends. The germline gives CDR1 SQVTM, CDR2 ANQGSEA. The CDR3 is 13 amino acids. CDR3 coding DNA: TGCAGCGTTGAACCGACAGGGAACACTGAAGCTTTCTTT. This gives the protein CSVEPTGNTEAFF.

This clonotype has only a few counts. The J gene is TRBJ2-2, the V gene TRBV4-3; D remains unclear. The CDR3 has 13 residues. CDR1 and CDR2 from the germline V gene are LGHNA and YSLEER. V lost 4 bases, J lost 4 bases, and 7 bases lay in between. The CDR3 nucleotides are TGCGCCAGCAGCCCCACGCGCACCGGGGAGCTGTTTTTT. Translated: CASSPTRTGELFF.

This clonotype was detected a few times. This chain uses TRBV29-1 with TRBJ1-5; 7 nucleotides agree with TRBD1. This CDR3 spans 14 amino acids. Germline trimming cut 6 bases from V and 0 bases from J; bases unmatched to any gene: 5. Looked up from germline, CDR1 is SQVTM and CDR2 is ANQGSEA. The CDR3 here is CSVVGQDSNQPQHF. The CDR3 DNA reads TGCAGCGTGGTAGGACAGGATAGCAATCAGCCCCAGCATTTT.

V and J are TRBV4-3 and TRBJ1-1; D unresolved. CDR1 and CDR2 (germline): LGHNA, YSLEER. The germline V and J ends were trimmed by 0 bases and 1 base, with 12 bases remaining between them. The CDR3 runs to 16 residues. The CDR3 is CASSQDHINRNTEAFF. The CDR3 nucleotides read TGCGCCAGCAGCCAAGATCACATAAATAGGAACACTGAAGCTTTCTTT.

Only one count was recorded for this clonotype. As DNA, the CDR3 is TGTGCCAGCAGTTTTAGGGACAGCTTATGGGAGACCCAGTACTTC. It codes for CASSFRDSLWETQYF. V is TRBV28 and J is TRBJ2-5; 7 bases agree with TRBD1. Germline CDR1 and CDR2: MDHEN and SYDVKM. The CDR3 extends over 15 amino acids. After removal of 3 bases from V and 5 bases from J, the junction contained 9 bases not matched to a gene.

The chain carries TRBV4-3 and TRBJ2-7; D might be TRBD1 or TRBD2, each matching 5 bases. Between the trimmed V and J ends, which lost 4 bases and 5 bases, there was a span of 12 bases. Germline loops: CDR1 LGHNA, CDR2 YSLEER. This CDR3 has 13 amino acids. DNA for the CDR3: TGCGCCAGCAGCCCGCCCGGGACGGACGAGCAGTACTTC. The encoded protein is CASSPPGTDEQYF.

This clonotype appeared a few times. The chain uses TRBV29-1 and TRBJ1-1, with a weak D call TRBD1 (5 bases). CDR1 is SQVTM, CDR2 ANQGSEA, per germline. The CDR3 totals 15 residues. V was clipped by 4 bases and J by 0 bases, with 15 bases between them. CDR3 region: CSVVGGPHMNTEAFF. The CDR3 bases are TGCAGCGTTGTCGGGGGTCCCCACATGAACACTGAAGCTTTCTTT.

In this sample, this clonotype turned up a few times. This chain connects TRBV7-9 to TRBJ1-1; D is perhaps TRBD1 (5 bases). The V gene's germline CDR1 is SEHNR and CDR2 FQNEAQ (reference sequence). V was clipped by 4 bases and J by 2 bases, with 14 bases between them. CDR3 size: 15 residues. The CDR3 protein is CASSSMKGRNTEAFF. The CDR3 nucleotides read TGTGCCAGCAGCTCTATGAAGGGGCGTAACACTGAAGCTTTCTTT.

This rearrangement joins TRBV13 to TRBJ2-7, with 12 bases that match TRBD2. With 8 bases clipped from V and 4 bases from J, the junction kept 3 bases outside the gene matches. The CDR3 is made up of 13 amino acids. CDR1 is PRHDT and CDR2 is FYEKMQ in the germline V gene (reference sequence). DNA of the CDR3: TGTGCCAGCCGGACTAGCGGGGTGTACGAGCAGTACTTC. The encoded protein is CASRTSGVYEQYF.

The chain combines TRBV7-2 with TRBJ1-5; no definite D call. The V and J ends lost 1 base and 0 bases respectively, with 7 bases between them. This CDR3 is 15 amino acids long. Germline values: CDR1 SGHTA, CDR2 FQGNSA. The CDR3 loop reads CASSLGSSSNQPQHF. CDR3 sequence (DNA): TGTGCCAGCAGCTTAGGCTCTTCTAGCAATCAGCCCCAGCATTTT.

Only a few counts were recorded for this clonotype. The V call is TRBV20-1, the J call TRBJ1-6; D possibly corresponds to TRBD1 (6 bases). Germline V gene lookup returns CDR1 DFQATT and CDR2 SNEGSKA (reference sequence). Trimming cost V 4 bases and J 10 bases, with 11 bases left between them. The CDR3 runs 12 residues. CDR3 amino acids: CSAKGEGSPLHF. Here the CDR3 DNA reads TGCAGTGCTAAGGGGGAAGGCTCACCCCTCCACTTT.

V and J are TRBV6-5 and TRBJ2-1; no firm D call. Trimming left V 2 bases short and J 1 base short, with 15 bases between. CDR1 is MNHEY, CDR2 SVGAGI, per germline. CDR3 length: 17 amino acids. The CDR3 region is CASSYRAHPGSYNEQFF. The DNA for the CDR3 is TGTGCCAGCAGTTACCGGGCCCACCCAGGTTCCTACAATGAGCAGTTCTTC.

The chain links TRBV15 to TRBJ2-7; TRBD1 aligns across 9 bases. CDR3 length: 16 amino acids. J lost 3 bases, V lost 2 bases, and 8 bases had no gene match. CDR1 is LNHNV, CDR2 YYDKDF, per germline (reference sequence). In DNA form, the CDR3 reads TGTGCCACCAGCAGAAACTCTGGGACAGGGAGCTACGAGCAGTACTTC. This codes for CATSRNSGTGSYEQYF.

The chain is built from TRBV9 and TRBJ1-3; D not resolved. V was cut by 4 bases and J by 0 bases, with 11 bases left in between. The CDR3 has 15 residues. Germline lookup yields CDR1 SGDLS and CDR2 YYNGEE. The CDR3 DNA follows: TGTGCCAGCAGCCCAAAGGGTGACTCTGGAAACACCATATATTTT. Encoded protein: CASSPKGDSGNTIYF.

With regard to this clonotype: The germline gene is not matched at one end of the junction; a read error may be the cause. This chain joins TRBV29-1 and TRBJ2-5; D could derive from TRBD1 or TRBD2 (5 bases each). CDR3 length: 10 residues. Germline CDR1 and CDR2: SQVTM and ANQGSEA. The CDR3 coding sequence is TGCAGCGTTGAAGAAGAGGGGACCTCCTTC. Translating gives CSVEEEGTSF. The full variable domain, in which reference TRBV29-1 and TRBJ2-5 provide the parts outside the CDR3, is SAVISQKPSRDICQRGTSLTIQCQVDSQVTMMFWYRQQPGQSLTLIATANQGSEATYESGFVIDKFPISRPNLTFSTLTVSNMSPEDSSIYLCSVEEEGTSFGPGTRLLVL.

In this sample, this clonotype turned up a few times. The V gene is TRBV12-3 or TRBV12-4, the J gene TRBJ2-2; D ambiguous. The CDR3 length is 11 residues. V was shortened by 10 bases and J by 6 bases, with 9 bases between the two germline ends. The CDR3: CATTVAGELFF. DNA for the CDR3: TGTGCCACCACAGTGGCCGGGGAGCTGTTTTTT.

J is TRBJ2-3 and V is TRBV25-1; 10 bases are shared with TRBD2. Trimming took 2 bases from V and 6 from J; bases not matched to a gene: 11. Germline V gene lookup returns CDR1 MGHDK and CDR2 SYGVNS. The CDR3 loop spans 17 amino acids. The CDR3 DNA follows: TGTGCCAGCAGTGAAATGGGTAGCGGGAGGAGGGTTGATACGCAGTATTTT. Its protein is CASSEMGSGRRVDTQYF. Supplemented by reference TRBV25-1 and TRBJ2-3, the full variable domain reads EADIYQTPRYLVIGTGKKITLECSQTMGHDKMYWYQQDPGMELHLIHYSYGVNSTEKGDLSSESTVSRIRTEHFPLTLESARPSHTSQYLCASSEMGSGRRVDTQYFGPGTRLTVL.

The CDR3 is CASSYSRRTGRLSGNTIYF. CDR3 bases: TGTGCCAGCAGTTACTCGAGAAGGACAGGACGACTCTCTGGAAACACCATATATTTT. The rearrangement joins TRBV6-2 or TRBV6-3 to TRBJ1-3; 7 positions match TRBD1. Looked up from germline, CDR1 is MNHEY and CDR2 is SVGEGT. With 0 bases clipped from V and 0 bases from J, the junction kept 11 bases outside the gene matches. This CDR3 has 19 amino acids.